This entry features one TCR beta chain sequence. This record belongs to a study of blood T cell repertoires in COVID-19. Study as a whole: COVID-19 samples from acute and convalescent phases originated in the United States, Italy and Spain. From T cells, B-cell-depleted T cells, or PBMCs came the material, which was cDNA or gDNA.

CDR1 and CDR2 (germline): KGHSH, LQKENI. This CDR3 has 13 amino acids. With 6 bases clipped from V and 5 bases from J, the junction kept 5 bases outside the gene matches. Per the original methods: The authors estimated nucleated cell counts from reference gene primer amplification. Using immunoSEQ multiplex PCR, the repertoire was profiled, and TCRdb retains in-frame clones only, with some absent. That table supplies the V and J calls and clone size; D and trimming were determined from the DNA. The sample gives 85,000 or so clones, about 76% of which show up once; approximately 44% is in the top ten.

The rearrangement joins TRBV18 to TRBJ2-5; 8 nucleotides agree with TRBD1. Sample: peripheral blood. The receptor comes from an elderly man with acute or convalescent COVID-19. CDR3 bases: TGTGCCAGCTCGCTCGGACAGGGTGAGACCCAGTACTTC. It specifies CASSLGQGETQYF.